This TCR beta chain was found in a study of shared clonotypes between healthy human individuals. General study points: The generation probabilities recorded for non-shared clonotypes fell below those of clonotypes shared by all four donors. Represented genetic and exposure-history diversity was restricted by having few donors. Clonotypes that were shared across several donors made up about 5.1% of naive CD4 clonotypes.

The CDR3 is 13 amino acids. V gave up 3 bases and J gave up 6 bases, with 12 bases separating them. Germline loops: CDR1 SGHNT, CDR2 YYREEE (reference sequence). Assay used: immunoSEQ multiplex PCR; TCRdb lists only in-frame clones, some missing. The profile shows millions of clones, 90% to 95% of them singletons. In the case of this clone: Its antigen remains unidentified.

The clonotype comes from a man between 18 and 35 years old in good health. The V and J genes are TRBV5-4 and TRBJ1-1; a weak D match, TRBD1 (6 bases). The source material was naive CD4+ T cells sorted from blood. The subset denotes: CD45RA+ positively selected. In DNA, the CDR3 is TGTGCCAGCAGCTCTCAACAGGGCCCTGAAGCTTTCTTT. Encoded protein: CASSSQQGPEAFF.